This T cell receptor beta chain was captured by sequencing in a study of shared clonotypes between healthy human individuals. Across the whole study: Three CD4 naive, three CD4 memory, two CD8 naive and one CD8 memory plate were used per donor.

On this clone: Its matching antigen is unknown.

Overall study findings and caveats: Lower generation probabilities were found for non-shared clonotypes than for those shared by all four donors.

Here immunoSEQ multiplex PCR was the method, and the copy in TCRdb shows in-frame clones only, minus some. The sample lists 2 million to 2.5 million clones; approximately 94% were seen once. CD45RO negativity and positive selection for CCR7 defined naive CD8 cells, a population that excluded terminally differentiated effector memory CD45RA+ cells. Sequenced material: naive CD8+ T cells from PBMCs. This clonotype was sampled from a man between 18 and 35 years old in good health. Some clones in this sample may be carry-over from other donors' samples.

This CDR3 is CAAGAGYDPNYGYTF. The CDR3 DNA sequence: TGTGCTGCGGGGGCAGGGTATGATCCTAACTATGGCTACACCTTC. The rearrangement links TRBV27 to TRBJ1-2; TRBD1 might be the D (6 bases). Germline lookup yields CDR1 MNHEY and CDR2 SMNVEV (reference sequence). The CDR3 length is 15 residues.